This record covers a single T cell receptor (beta chain). The antigen is not known. The data are from a study of cytomegalovirus exposure and HLA in healthy donors. Whole-study findings and limits: Later work associated 16,951 TCR beta sequences with HLA alleles at 0.05 false discovery rate. HLA-A and HLA-B allele assignments for most subjects were reportedly predicted accurately using TCR beta sequences. A later analysis reportedly identified an Asian-associated ancestry cluster as carrying fewer N-insertions than the roughly 720-donor mean.

V was clipped by 4 bases and J by 4 bases, with 14 bases between them. Per germline, CDR1 GTSNPN and CDR2 SVGIG (reference sequence). The CDR3 is 14 residues long. PCR involved 60 Vbeta and 13 Jbeta primers. The data were produced by immunoSEQ multiplex PCR, yet TCRdb's version contains in-frame clones alone and is incomplete. The repertoire holds roughly 120,000 clones, roughly 78% seen once, with just over 2.5% in the top ten. The TCR sequence derives from a man aged 25 to 45 in good health and CMV-seronegative. V and J are TRBV30 and TRBJ2-1, with D maybe TRBD2 (6 bases). The specimen was PBMCs. Here the CDR3 DNA reads TGTGCCTGGACGCCGTGGGACTCTTACAATGAGCAGTTCTTC. This translates into CAWTPWDSYNEQFF.